The 21 T cell receptor beta chains listed next were all sequenced from one sample in a study of beta chain features in type 1 diabetes. Study conclusions and caveats: A moderate, significant TCRB CDR3 shortening appeared in type 1 diabetes across four CD4+ subsets.

Antigen specificity for these receptors is unknown. The authors reverse transcribed all of the isolated RNA, so sequencing captured expressed TCRB transcripts. Generated by immunoSEQ multiplex PCR, the TCRdb table keeps only in-frame clones and is missing some. Here the sample spans under 200,000 clones, 6.5% to 8.5% being singletons. The sample was central memory CD4+ T cells from blood. Source of these receptors: a woman between 18 and 29 years old with type 1 diabetes.

The V call is TRBV11-3, the J call TRBJ2-5; TRBD2 matches 9 bases. This CDR3 spans 14 amino acids. Germline lookup yields CDR1 SGHNT and CDR2 YENEEA. The V and J ends lost 1 base and 5 bases, in that order; junction bases with no gene match: 2. The CDR3, as DNA: TGTGCCAGCAGCTTAGGTGCGGGGGGGGAGACCCAGTACTTC. Amino acid sequence: CASSLGAGGETQYF. Variable domain in full (rest from reference TRBV11-3 and TRBJ2-5): EAGVVQSPRYKIIEKKQPVAFWCNPISGHNTLYWYLQNLGQGPELLIRYENEEAVDDSQLPKDRFSAERLKGVDSTLKIQPAELGDSAVYLCASSLGAGGETQYFGPGTRLLVL.

This clone was counted only a few times. The rearrangement links TRBV4-2 to TRBJ2-1; no clear D. Germline V CDR1 and CDR2: LGHNA, YNFKEQ. The CDR3 runs 17 residues. Trimming stripped 1 base from V and 1 base from J, with 14 bases between. CDR3 residues: CASSQGPQEVSYNEQFF. Here the CDR3 DNA reads TGTGCCAGCAGCCAAGGGCCCCAAGAGGTGTCCTACAATGAGCAGTTCTTC.

The chain recombines TRBV13 with TRBJ2-5; weak D call: TRBD2 (5 bases). The germline V gene encodes CDR1 PRHDT and CDR2 FYEKMQ (reference sequence). Trimming cost V 4 bases and J 10 bases, with 28 bases left between them. CDR3 length: 17 residues. The CDR3 nucleotides are TGTGCCAGCAGCTCACCCTTTGAGGGCGCGGCGGATCTGATCCAGTACTTC. Its protein is CASSSPFEGAADLIQYF.

In its sample, this clone was seen a few times. The chain uses TRBV10-3 and TRBJ2-7, with D possibly TRBD1 on 5 matching bases. V lost 7 bases to trimming and J lost 4 bases, with 14 bases between them. The V gene's germline CDR1 is ENHRY and CDR2 SYGVKD. This CDR3 region has 13 residues. The CDR3 region is CAITDRIGYEQYF. The DNA for the CDR3 is TGTGCCATCACCGACAGAATCGGTTACGAGCAGTACTTC.

This clone occurred a few times. This rearrangement joins TRBV25-1 to TRBJ2-3, with D perhaps TRBD2 (6 bases). The V gene lost 8 bases and the J gene lost 1 base, with 16 bases spanning the gap. This CDR3 contains 15 residues. From germline, CDR1 is MGHDK and CDR2 SYGVNS. The CDR3 loop is CASGLGGSGTDTQYF. The CDR3 region has the DNA TGTGCCAGCGGCCTGGGGGGTTCGGGCACAGATACGCAGTATTTT.

This clone appeared a single time. The rearrangement links TRBV6-5 to TRBJ1-4; D not resolved. Per germline, CDR1 MNHEY and CDR2 SVGAGI. Trimming pared 4 bases from V and 6 bases from J, leaving 15 bases between. This CDR3 has 15 residues. The CDR3 loop reads CASSSGRRNDEKLFF. The DNA for the CDR3 is TGTGCCAGCAGTTCCGGACGGAGGAATGATGAAAAACTGTTTTTT.

The chain employs TRBV21-1 and TRBJ2-7; the table's D call TRBD2 went unverified against the DNA. TRBV21-1 is noted as a pseudogene. The length of the CDR3 is 13 residues. The CDR3 loop is CASSTRTINEQYF. The CDR3 DNA follows: TGTGCCAGCAGCACGAGGACTATCAACGAGCAGTACTTC.

This clone was recorded a few times. The rearrangement uses TRBV9 and TRBJ2-2; D is undetermined. Germline CDR1 is SGDLS and CDR2 is YYNGEE. V was trimmed by 0 bases and J by 7 bases, leaving 4 bases between them. This CDR3 has 12 residues. Here the CDR3 reads CASSVAIGELFF. CDR3 DNA: TGTGCCAGCAGCGTAGCCATCGGGGAGCTGTTTTTT.

This clone was picked up a small number of times. The chain has TRBV19 and TRBJ2-5, with TRBD2 identical over 11 bases. The CDR3 extends over 15 amino acids. The ends lost 7 bases at V and 5 bases at J; junction bases unmatched: 9. Germline CDR1 is LNHDA and CDR2 is SQIVND (reference sequence). DNA for the CDR3: TGTGCCAGTACCTCCCTAGCGGGAGGAGGGGAGACCCAGTACTTC. Encoded protein: CASTSLAGGGETQYF.

On this clone: The sample contains more than one DNA sequence encoding this CDR3. V gene TRBV27 combines with J gene TRBJ2-5, with D hard to call. The CDR3 covers 14 residues. The germline V gene has CDR1 MNHEY and CDR2 SMNVEV (reference sequence). Trimming took 5 bases from V and 3 from J, leaving 13 bases between them. The CDR3 sequence: CASSPWLGEETQYF. The DNA of the CDR3 is TGTGCCAGCAGTCCGTGGCTCGGAGAAGAGACCCAGTACTTC.

V usage is TRBV2 and J usage is TRBJ2-3; TRBD2 agrees at 10 bases. The CDR3 is 16 residues long. Germline V gene lookup returns CDR1 SNHLY and CDR2 FYNNEI. The V segment lost 4 bases and the J segment 3 bases; nucleotides outside the gene matches: 7. The CDR3 region has the DNA TGTGCCAGCAGTGGGTTAGCGGGAGGTGGGACAGATACGCAGTATTTT. As protein: CASSGLAGGGTDTQYF.

The genes are TRBV19 and TRBJ2-5, with TRBD2 as a possible D gene (6 bases). The germline V gene encodes CDR1 LNHDA and CDR2 SQIVND (reference sequence). The CDR3 is 17 residues long. V gave up 7 bases and J gave up 5 bases, with 26 bases separating them. The CDR3 loop reads CASTDPRRGASPETQYF. CDR3 DNA sequence: TGTGCCAGTACCGACCCGCGGAGGGGCGCATCCCCCGAGACCCAGTACTTC.

J is TRBJ1-3 and V is TRBV9, with 8 nucleotides matching TRBD1. Germline trimming cut 3 bases from V and 0 bases from J; bases unmatched to any gene: 5. Germline V gene lookup returns CDR1 SGDLS and CDR2 YYNGEE. The length of the CDR3 is 16 residues. CDR3 nucleotide sequence: TGTGCCAGCAGCGCAGGGACAGGATCCTCTGGAAACACCATATATTTT. As protein: CASSAGTGSSGNTIYF.

The rearrangement joins TRBV2 to TRBJ2-7, with 9 bases lining up with TRBD1. The germline CDR1 and CDR2 sequences are SNHLY and FYNNEI. This CDR3 comprises 13 residues. V lost 6 bases, J lost 6 bases, and 6 bases stayed unmatched. The CDR3 protein is CASRGTGLGEQYF. CDR3 in DNA: TGTGCCAGCAGAGGGACAGGGTTGGGCGAGCAGTACTTC.

This clone was recorded a few times. This chain joins TRBV11-2 and TRBJ2-5, with 8 nucleotides matching TRBD2. Looked up from germline, CDR1 is SGHAT and CDR2 is FQNNGV. This CDR3 has 15 residues. V gave up 5 bases and J gave up 4 bases; unmatched junction bases: 9. The CDR3 protein is CASSPSGGAIETQYF. CDR3 in DNA: TGTGCCAGCAGCCCTTCCGGGGGGGCCATAGAGACCCAGTACTTC.

The chain links TRBV4-3 to TRBJ2-3; no reliable D call. The CDR3 has 16 amino acids. Germline lookup yields CDR1 LGHNA and CDR2 YSLEER. V was clipped by 0 bases and J by 4 bases, with 14 bases between them. CDR3 nucleotide sequence: TGCGCCAGCAGCCAAGATTGGCTAGGTGTCGCAGATACGCAGTATTTT. It codes for CASSQDWLGVADTQYF.

This clone was seen a handful of times. The J gene is TRBJ1-1, the V gene TRBV6-6; D is unclear. The germline CDR1 and CDR2 sequences are MNHNY and SVGAGI (reference sequence). The CDR3 is 14 residues long. The V and J ends lost 7 bases and 2 bases respectively, with 14 bases between them. The CDR3 loop is CASIAPGSNTEAFF. The CDR3 DNA sequence: TGTGCCAGCATTGCCCCGGGATCTAACACTGAAGCTTTCTTT.

This clone has only a few counts. V gene TRBV7-2 combines with J gene TRBJ2-7, with D maybe TRBD2 (6 bases). The CDR3 has 15 amino acids. Trimming cost V 1 base and J 2 bases, with 12 bases left between them. CDR1 SGHTA and CDR2 FQGNSA come from the germline V gene. The CDR3 nucleotides read TGTGCCAGCAGCTTAGTAGGGAGGTCAACCTACGAGCAGTACTTC. Its translation: CASSLVGRSTYEQYF.

This clone came up a few times. This chain joins TRBV28 and TRBJ2-7; unclear D gene. The CDR3 runs to 13 residues. Per the germline V gene, CDR1 is MDHEN and CDR2 is SYDVKM. Trimming took 6 bases from V and 2 from J, leaving 11 bases between them. CDR3 DNA: TGTGCCAGCAGAACCAGTGGCCCCTACGAGCAGTACTTC. It encodes CASRTSGPYEQYF.

The V call is TRBV30, the J call TRBJ2-4; TRBD2 might be the D (6 bases). Deletions cut 0 bases from V and 1 base from J, with 10 bases between. The CDR3 has 15 residues. CDR1 GTSNPN and CDR2 SVGIG come from the germline V gene (reference sequence). The CDR3 DNA reads as TGTGCCTGGAGTGTTGCCGGGAGCGCCAAAAACATTCAGTACTTC. Its protein product is CAWSVAGSAKNIQYF.

The chain carries TRBV6-5 and TRBJ2-1; D remains ambiguous. The germline V gene has CDR1 MNHEY and CDR2 SVGAGI. Trimming stripped 8 bases from V and 12 bases from J, with 5 bases between. The CDR3 totals 8 residues. The DNA for the CDR3 is TGTGCCAGCTCCTGGCAGTTCTTC. Translating it yields CASSWQFF.